These 32 T cell receptor beta chains originate from one sample sequenced in a study of blood T cell repertoires in COVID-19. Measured with immunoSEQ multiplex PCR; TCRdb has only the in-frame clones, and not every one. The table has about 59,000 clones, roughly 80% seen once. The material sequenced was peripheral blood. The source is a human donor in a cohort sampled during active COVID-19.

The genes are TRBV4-2 and TRBJ2-1, with TRBD2 identical over 9 bases. This CDR3 has 16 amino acids. Germline CDR1 LGHNA, CDR2 YNFKEQ. V lost 4 bases and J lost 8; bases outside the gene matches: 12. The CDR3 sequence is CASSLDPGVAGDEQFF. In nucleotides, the CDR3 is TGTGCCAGCAGCCTTGACCCCGGGGTAGCGGGAGATGAGCAGTTCTTC.

V gene TRBV6-2 or TRBV6-3 combines with J gene TRBJ2-1; 12 positions agree with TRBD2. V was pared by 6 bases and J by 2 bases, with 5 bases of the junction left unmatched. The CDR3 runs 16 residues. Germline V gives CDR1 MNHEY, CDR2 SVGEGT. The CDR3, as DNA: TGTGCCAGCAGCCTAGCGGGAGGGCCTGCCTACAATGAGCAGTTCTTC. Amino acids: CASSLAGGPAYNEQFF.

The chain couples TRBV4-2 to TRBJ2-7, with a possible D match to TRBD2 (7 bases). The V end lost 1 base, the J end lost 3 bases, and 22 bases lay between the germline ends. CDR3 size: 18 residues. Germline V gene data show CDR1 as LGHNA and CDR2 as YNFKEQ. The CDR3: CASSQGGAASGTFYEQYF. CDR3 sequence (DNA): TGTGCCAGCAGCCAAGGGGGGGCGGCTAGCGGAACCTTCTACGAGCAGTACTTC.

The rearrangement links TRBV5-1 to TRBJ2-2, with D possibly matching TRBD2 (6 bases). There are 14 residues in the CDR3. Trimming removed 4 bases from V and 4 bases from J, with 11 bases in between. The germline V gene has CDR1 SGHRS and CDR2 YFSETQ. The DNA of the CDR3 is TGCGCCAGCAGCCCGGGACTTACCACCGGGGAGCTGTTTTTT. This sequence encodes CASSPGLTTGELFF.

J is TRBJ1-1 and V is TRBV18; the D is unclear. Germline V gene sequence: CDR1 KGHSH, CDR2 LQKENI. The ends were cut back, 1 base at V and 0 bases at J, with 6 bases in the middle. This CDR3 has 14 amino acids. For the CDR3, the DNA is TGTGCCAGCTCACCACTAAGCATGAACACTGAAGCTTTCTTT. Residues: CASSPLSMNTEAFF.

The chain carries TRBV10-2 and TRBJ2-3; 9 nucleotides match TRBD1. Per germline, CDR1 WSHSY and CDR2 SAAADI. The CDR3 is 16 residues long. V lost 8 bases, J lost 8 bases, and 17 bases stayed unmatched. The DNA of the CDR3 is TGCGCCAGCTCCCTTACGGGACAGGGCAATTTCGCTACGCAGTATTTT. It codes for CASSLTGQGNFATQYF.

The chain has TRBV5-5 and TRBJ1-2; D is undetermined. Germline-derived CDR1 and CDR2 are SGHKS and YYEKEE (reference sequence). The length of the CDR3 is 13 residues. V dropped 0 bases and J dropped 3 bases, with 6 bases sitting between them. Here the CDR3 DNA reads TGTGCCAGCAGCTTGGAACGGTACTATGGCTACACCTTC. This encodes CASSLERYYGYTF.

This sequence joins TRBV3-1 (or the pseudogene TRBV3-2) and TRBJ2-7, with D maybe TRBD1 (5 bases). Trimming pared 4 bases from V and 5 bases from J, leaving 18 bases between. CDR3 length: 15 amino acids. Germline V lookup: CDR1 LGHDT, CDR2 YNNKEL (reference sequence). The CDR3 bases are TGTGCCAGCAGCCTCCAGGGCTCTCCGCTCCACGAGCAGTACTTC. Translated, it gives CASSLQGSPLHEQYF.

This clone was recorded a few times. V is TRBV4-2 and J is TRBJ2-7; 7 bases are a match to TRBD2. Trimming cost V 6 bases and J 5 bases; bases outside gene matches: 4. The CDR3 is 12 residues long. Per germline, CDR1 LGHNA and CDR2 YNFKEQ. The chain's CDR3 is CASSPAGNEQYF. The CDR3 region has the DNA TGTGCCAGCAGTCCAGCGGGGAACGAGCAGTACTTC.

The CDR3 DNA reads as TGTGCCAGCAGCACCCAAGAGAGGCCAGATACGCAGTATTTT. It encodes CASSTQERPDTQYF. The chain combines TRBV7-9 with TRBJ2-3; D ambiguous. The CDR3 consists of 14 residues. Germline V gene lookup returns CDR1 SEHNR and CDR2 FQNEAQ (reference sequence). The V gene lost 5 bases and the J gene lost 4 bases, with 13 bases spanning the gap. Variable domain in full (rest from reference TRBV7-9 and TRBJ2-3): DTGVSQNPRHKITKRGQNVTFRCDPISEHNRLYWYRQTLGQGPEFLTYFQNEAQLEKSRLLSDRFSAERPKGSFSTLEIQRTEQGDSAMYLCASSTQERPDTQYFGPGTRLTVL.

The rearrangement joins TRBV5-6 to TRBJ1-2; maybe TRBD1 (5 bases). Germline assignment: CDR1 SGHDT and CDR2 YYEEEE. V lost 0 bases, J lost 10 bases, and 16 bases lay in between. CDR3 length equals 14 residues. The CDR3 DNA sequence: TGTGCCAGCAGCTTGGGGAGGGGAGACTCATCCTACACCTTC. The encoded protein is CASSLGRGDSSYTF.

The CDR3 is CASNPVGGGDRSNGQYF. The CDR3 DNA follows: TGTGCCAGCAATCCCGTTGGCGGCGGGGACAGGTCCAATGGGCAGTACTTC. The chain couples TRBV28 to TRBJ2-7; TRBD1 agrees at 8 bases. Germline V gives CDR1 MDHEN, CDR2 SYDVKM. V gave up 7 bases and J gave up 9 bases; unmatched junction bases: 23. The CDR3 extends over 17 amino acids. Variable domain in full (rest from reference TRBV28 and TRBJ2-7): DVKVTQSSRYLVKRTGEKVFLECVQDMDHENMFWYRQDPGLGLRLIYFSYDVKMKEKGDIPEGYSVSREKKERFSLILESASTNQTSMYLCASNPVGGGDRSNGQYFGPGTRLTVT.

The chain combines TRBV6-5 with TRBJ2-7; tentative D call: TRBD2 (5 bases). The V gene lost 4 bases and the J gene lost 2 bases, with 12 bases spanning the gap. Per the germline V gene, CDR1 is MNHEY and CDR2 is SVGAGI. This CDR3 region has 14 residues. CDR3 residues: CASSFGDGAYEQYF. CDR3 nucleotides: TGTGCCAGCAGTTTCGGAGACGGGGCCTACGAGCAGTACTTC.

The V call is TRBV5-6, the J call TRBJ1-2, with 10 bases that match TRBD1. V dropped 0 bases and J dropped 8; count of bases not matched to a gene: 10. CDR1 and CDR2 (germline): SGHDT, YYEEEE. The CDR3 has 16 residues. The CDR3 here is CASSLGGQGGNVGYTF. DNA for the CDR3: TGTGCCAGCAGCTTGGGCGGACAGGGGGGTAATGTAGGCTACACCTTC.

The chain uses TRBV2 and TRBJ2-2, with D possibly matching TRBD2 (6 bases). V lost 7 bases to trimming and J lost 6 bases, with 15 bases between them. The CDR3 runs to 14 residues. Germline CDR1 reads SNHLY; CDR2 reads FYNNEI. CDR3 amino acids: CASKNGWGAGELFF. The CDR3 DNA reads as TGTGCCAGCAAGAACGGTTGGGGGGCCGGGGAGCTGTTTTTT.

This chain connects TRBV21-1 to TRBJ1-2; no check of the table's D call, TRBD1, against the DNA was made. TRBV21-1 is shown as a pseudogene. This CDR3 is 14 amino acids long. The CDR3 protein is CASSKKQGRGGYTF. DNA for the CDR3: TGTGCCAGCAGCAAAAAACAGGGGAGAGGCGGCTACACCTTC.

This clone was found a few times. V and J are TRBV7-9 and TRBJ1-3; 7 bases are a match to TRBD1. The CDR3 is made up of 16 amino acids. The germline gives CDR1 SEHNR, CDR2 FQNEAQ (reference sequence). V trimming: 5 bases; J trimming: 7 bases; junction bases outside the gene matches: 14. CDR3 sequence: CASSADVTGVANTIYF. CDR3 nucleotide sequence: TGTGCCAGCAGCGCAGACGTTACAGGGGTCGCCAACACCATATATTTT. Full variable domain (outside the CDR3, taken from reference TRBV7-9 and TRBJ1-3): DTGVSQNPRHKITKRGQNVTFRCDPISEHNRLYWYRQTLGQGPEFLTYFQNEAQLEKSRLLSDRFSAERPKGSFSTLEIQRTEQGDSAMYLCASSADVTGVANTIYFGEGSWLTVV.

This chain joins TRBV6-5 and TRBJ2-7; 7 positions agree with TRBD1. CDR3 length: 13 residues. Germline V gene sequence: CDR1 MNHEY, CDR2 SVGAGI. With 6 bases clipped from V and 5 bases from J, the junction kept 7 bases outside the gene matches. The CDR3 is CASRRQGEDEQYF. The CDR3 nucleotides read TGTGCCAGCAGAAGACAGGGAGAGGACGAGCAGTACTTC.

The chain combines TRBV5-6 with TRBJ2-5, with D maybe TRBD2 (6 bases). Germline V gene lookup returns CDR1 SGHDT and CDR2 YYEEEE. The CDR3 has 15 amino acids. Trimming shortened V by 2 bases and J by 3 bases, and 14 bases separated the two germline ends. The CDR3 loop reads CASSLLGGGEETQYF. CDR3 sequence (DNA): TGTGCCAGCAGCTTACTTGGGGGAGGAGAAGAGACCCAGTACTTC.

This chain connects TRBV4-3 to TRBJ2-3; 9 bases line up with TRBD2. This CDR3 contains 17 residues. V was clipped by 2 bases and J by 5 bases; unmatched bases: 11. Germline CDR1 LGHNA, CDR2 YSLEER. CDR3 sequence reads: CASSQLRLAAGGDTQYF. The CDR3, as DNA: TGCGCCAGCAGCCAACTTCGACTAGCGGCAGGGGGAGATACGCAGTATTTT.

The rearrangement uses TRBV10-3 and TRBJ1-2, with 8 bases identical to TRBD1. The V gene end was trimmed by 3 bases and the J gene end by 2 bases; junction bases not matched to a gene: 8. The CDR3 spans 16 residues. In germline, CDR1 is ENHRY, CDR2 SYGVKD. CDR3 protein: CAISEGGDRSNYGYTF. The CDR3 region has the DNA TGTGCCATCAGTGAAGGTGGGGACAGGAGCAACTATGGCTACACCTTC.

The gene calls are TRBV5-4 and TRBJ2-3; D call uncertain. The CDR3 spans 14 residues. From germline, CDR1 is SGHNT and CDR2 YYREEE (reference sequence). The V gene lost 4 bases and the J gene lost 2 bases, with 11 bases spanning the gap. CDR3: CASSRTINTDTQYF. In DNA form, the CDR3 reads TGTGCCAGCAGCAGAACTATCAACACAGATACGCAGTATTTT.

V is TRBV4-1 and J is TRBJ2-7, with TRBD2 identical over 7 bases. Germline CDR1 and CDR2: MGHRA and YSYEKL. Trimming removed 4 bases from V and 3 bases from J; junction bases left unmatched: 3. This CDR3 comprises 13 residues. As DNA, the CDR3 is TGCGCCAGCAGCCCCACTAGCGACTACGAGCAGTACTTC. This codes for CASSPTSDYEQYF.

The DNA of the CDR3 is TGCGCCAGCAGCTCCCAAGCGGAGTCGAACACCGGGGAGCTGTTTTTT. Residues: CASSSQAESNTGELFF. The V call is TRBV5-1, the J call TRBJ2-2, with D possibly being TRBD2 (5 bases). Germline CDR1 SGHRS, CDR2 YFSETQ. This CDR3 contains 16 residues. With 3 bases removed from V and 0 bases from J, the gap between germline ends came to 12 bases.

The V call is TRBV19, the J call TRBJ2-3; possible D gene TRBD2, 5 bases. With 5 bases removed from V and 2 bases from J, the gap between germline ends came to 11 bases. CDR3 length: 14 residues. Germline-derived CDR1 and CDR2 are LNHDA and SQIVND (reference sequence). Here the CDR3 DNA reads TGTGCCAGTAGTCAGCGGACCACCACAGATACGCAGTATTTT. It specifies CASSQRTTTDTQYF.

The V gene is TRBV2, the J gene TRBJ1-4, with 7 bases identical to TRBD1. This CDR3 has 13 residues. Germline V gene lookup returns CDR1 SNHLY and CDR2 FYNNEI. J was trimmed by 12 bases and V by 6 bases; bases with no gene match: 10. The CDR3, as DNA: TGTGCCAGCAGCCGGGACAGTATATTAGAACTGTTTTTT. It is translated as CASSRDSILELFF.

The genes are TRBV6-5 and TRBJ2-7; TRBD2 might be the D (5 bases). CDR1 is MNHEY, CDR2 SVGAGI, per germline. The CDR3 is made up of 16 amino acids. The germline V and J ends were trimmed by 0 bases and 3 bases, with 15 bases remaining between them. DNA for the CDR3: TGTGCCAGCAGTTACTCGAGGAGAGCGGTTTTCTACGAGCAGTACTTC. This gives the protein CASSYSRRAVFYEQYF.

A few counts support this clone. This rearrangement joins TRBV2 to TRBJ2-5, with 8 positions matching TRBD1. The CDR3 length is 15 residues. Looked up from germline, CDR1 is SNHLY and CDR2 is FYNNEI. Trimming at V came to 3 bases and at J to 2 bases, leaving 5 bases not matched to a gene. The CDR3 sequence is CASSDEDRVQETQYF. The CDR3 DNA reads TGTGCCAGCAGTGACGAGGACAGGGTTCAAGAGACCCAGTACTTC.

CDR3 region: CASSHSSGNTIYF. The CDR3 bases are TGTGCCAGCAGCCACAGCTCTGGAAACACCATATATTTT. The chain links TRBV3-1 (or the pseudogene TRBV3-2) to TRBJ1-3; D gene uncertain. CDR3 length: 13 residues. Germline CDR1 reads LGHDT; CDR2 reads YNNKEL (reference sequence). The V end lost 3 bases, the J end lost 0 bases, and 3 bases lay between the germline ends.

V gene TRBV7-6 combines with J gene TRBJ2-3, with 11 bases lining up with TRBD1. Germline loops: CDR1 SGHVS, CDR2 FNYEAQ. The CDR3 runs to 17 residues. V gave up 5 bases and J gave up 2 bases; unmatched junction bases: 9. Here the CDR3 DNA reads TGTGCCAGCAGCCCCCATGGACAGGGGGCGACCACAGATACGCAGTATTTT. This codes for CASSPHGQGATTDTQYF.

CDR3 bases: TGTGCCAGCAGCGTGTACAACAGGTGGAGCAAAAACATTCAGTACTTC. Its protein product is CASSVYNRWSKNIQYF. V and J are TRBV7-2 and TRBJ2-4; D is perhaps TRBD1 (5 bases). V was clipped by 5 bases and J by 3 bases, with 17 bases between them. Germline V CDR1 and CDR2: SGHTA, FQGNSA. The CDR3 covers 16 residues. Using reference TRBV7-2 and TRBJ2-4 for the parts outside the CDR3, the full variable domain is GAGVSQSPSNKVTEKGKDVELRCDPISGHTALYWYRQSLGQGLEFLIYFQGNSAPDKSGLPSDRFSAERTGGSVSTLTIQRTQQEDSAVYLCASSVYNRWSKNIQYFGAGTRLSVL.

CDR3 DNA sequence: TGCGCCAGCAGCCAAGACGAGGGGGCGCGGGGCTACACCTTC. Protein sequence: CASSQDEGARGYTF. The chain combines TRBV4-3 with TRBJ1-2; 7 bases line up with TRBD1. The CDR3 sequence is 14 residues long. After removal of 0 bases from V and 8 bases from J, the junction contained 6 bases not matched to a gene. Germline CDR1 LGHNA, CDR2 YSLEER.